The rows below give T cell receptor beta chains drawn from one sample of a study of graft-versus-host responses after intestinal transplantation. Libraries were prepared by immunoSEQ multiplex PCR; TCRdb keeps only in-frame clonotypes and omits some of them. The sample has about 20,000 clones, roughly 86% seen once; the top ten hold over 7.5%. The source material was PBMCs, sampled approximately 230 days after intestinal transplant. The receptors were sampled from a human patient who received an intestinal transplant, so some T cells may come from the graft donor. CDR3s leave out the opening cysteine and the closing phenylalanine or tryptophan. A D gene is named only where the DNA matches it firmly. Expanded clones are given a class, and other clones once, few, many or no size at all.

NA,TRBJ2-2,TRBV11-2,NA,9,ASGQFGELF
NA,TRBJ1-1,TRBV12-5,TRBD1,11,ASGRTGGTEAF
NA,TRBJ1-2,TRBV7-1,NA,11,ASSPVAARGYT
NA,TRBJ1-5,TRBV30,NA,11,AWTSWEGQPQH
NA,TRBJ2-7,TRBV6-1,TRBD1,14,ASSEQTGRGENEQY
NA,TRBJ2-3,TRBV15,TRBD2,14,ATSREAAGSSDTQY
NA,TRBJ2-4,TRBV19,NA,13,ASSPGLENKDIQY
NA,TRBJ1-4,TRBV7-9,NA,13,ASSPEGGSNEKLF
NA,TRBJ2-7,TRBV14,NA,13,ASSQGGVGSYEQY
NA,TRBJ2-2,TRBV2,NA,10,ATHVETGELF
NA,TRBJ1-2,TRBV11-3,NA,11,ASSSPTGDGYT
NA,TRBJ1-5,TRBV21-1,NA,11,ASSKQGNQPQH
once,TRBJ2-1,TRBV29-1,TRBD1,11,SVGWDRGWEQF
NA,TRBJ1-6,TRBV2,TRBD1,15,ASSENALQGANSPLH
once,TRBJ1-1,TRBV5-4,TRBD1,14,ASTLSGTGVNTEAF